Detailed here is one T cell receptor (beta chain). Its antigen remains unidentified. This CDR3 is 17 amino acids long. CDR1 LGHDT and CDR2 YNNKEL come from the germline V gene (reference sequence). The data stem from a study of T cells expressing NK-cell markers. In the study overall: Sorted CD3+CD56-NKG2C+, CD3+CD56+NKG2C+ and CD3+CD56+NKG2C- T cells supplied the TCR beta repertoires. Findings and caveats of the study: No clear determination of HCMV specificity was made for expanded NKG2C+ T cell clones. Of the CD8+ T cells in about 6 donors, roughly 1.0-7.5% belonged to dominant NKG2C+ clonotypes. Once again these clonotypes came out on top in the CD3+CD56-NKG2C+ fraction of a few donors.

TCRdb re-called the 5' RACE reads, yielding one record per CDR3 amino acid sequence without DNA. The listing contains over 350,000 distinct CDR3 sequences. The sequence derives from a woman between 50 and 59 years old in good health. The rearrangement links TRBV3-1 to TRBJ2-3; TCRdb lists TRBD2, though no DNA is available to test this call. The sample taken for sequencing was blood T cells: a sorted CD56 or NKG2C T cell subset, CD4+ or CD8+ T cells, or bulk PBMC T cells (not recorded which). CDR3 residues: CASSQDLRAPSTDTQYF.